These 6 T cell receptor beta chains share one sample of origin, sequenced in a study of blood T cell repertoires in COVID-19. Generated by immunoSEQ multiplex PCR, the TCRdb table keeps only in-frame clones and is missing some. Counted here are more than 20,000 clones, 60% to 85% occurring once; the ten biggest clones make up about 16%. What was sequenced was peripheral blood. The receptors derive from a man older than 75 with active or convalescent COVID-19.

CDR3 sequence reads: CASGLRGPYVNQPQHF. CDR3 nucleotides: TGTGCCAGCGGCCTCAGGGGCCCGTATGTGAATCAGCCCCAGCATTTT. The genes are TRBV27 and TRBJ1-5; D perhaps matches TRBD1 (6 bases). CDR3 size: 16 residues. V was cut by 8 bases and J by 4 bases, with 21 bases left in between. The germline gives CDR1 MNHEY, CDR2 SMNVEV (reference sequence).

The V and J genes are TRBV28 and TRBJ2-7; D might be TRBD1 (5 bases). Trimming left V 3 bases short and J 2 bases short, with 11 bases between. The CDR3 has 14 amino acids. Per germline, CDR1 MDHEN and CDR2 SYDVKM. The CDR3 DNA follows: TGTGCCAGCAGTTTCGGTCAGGGTCCCTACGAGCAGTACTTC. This gives the protein CASSFGQGPYEQYF.

J is TRBJ2-2 and V is TRBV2; D might be TRBD2 (6 bases). Per the germline V gene, CDR1 is SNHLY and CDR2 is FYNNEI. V lost 4 bases to trimming and J lost 5 bases, with 8 bases between them. This CDR3 is built from 13 residues. The DNA for the CDR3 is TGTGCCAGCAGTGGGAGGGAAACCGGGGAGCTGTTTTTT. It translates to CASSGRETGELFF.

The chain has TRBV21-1 and TRBJ2-5; TRBD1, the table's D call, was not compared with the DNA. TRBV21-1 is classified as a pseudogene. The CDR3 has 18 amino acids. The CDR3 loop is CASSNYFDTSICQETQYF. In nucleotides, the CDR3 is TGTGCCAGCAGCAACTACTTCGACACCTCCATATGCCAAGAGACCCAGTACTTC.

This sequence joins TRBV9 and TRBJ1-5; possible D gene TRBD1, 5 bases. The CDR3 contains 19 residues. The germline gives CDR1 SGDLS, CDR2 YYNGEE. V gave up 0 bases and J gave up 2 bases, with 21 bases separating them. In DNA, the CDR3 is TGTGCCAGCAGCGTAGAAAGGACTATGGGGGATGAGGGCAATCAGCCCCAGCATTTT. The encoded protein is CASSVERTMGDEGNQPQHF. The complete variable domain, with remaining parts taken from reference TRBV9 and TRBJ1-5, reads DSGVTQTPKHLITATGQRVTLRCSPRSGDLSVYWYQQSLDQGLQFLIQYYNGEERAKGNILERFSAQQFPDLHSELNLSSLELGDSALYFCASSVERTMGDEGNQPQHFGDGTRLSIL.

The chain has TRBV19 and TRBJ2-1, with 11 bases lining up with TRBD1. Losses at the gene ends were 4 bases for V and 6 bases for J; bases not matched to a gene: 11. The CDR3 runs 17 residues. Germline lookup yields CDR1 LNHDA and CDR2 SQIVND (reference sequence). The CDR3 bases are TGTGCCAGTAGTACGAACCGGGACAGGGGGTTAAGCAATGAGCAGTTCTTC. Protein: CASSTNRDRGLSNEQFF.